Listed below are T cell receptor beta chains from one sample, sequenced in a study of T cell repertoires in cytomegalovirus infection. TCRdb re-analysed the reads in MiXCR, keeping a single row per CDR3 protein. The sample lists about 76,000 distinct CDR3 sequences, 3.7% occurring once. Sequencing was done on a sample of PBMCs. These receptors came from a human donor in good health (CMV status not recorded). Some clones in this sample may be carry-over from other donors' samples. Each CDR3 is given with its conserved first and last residue. The D gene is left open where the match is weak. Part of the rows lack a size; the others show once, few, many or a class for expanded clones.

V gene	clone size	D gene	J gene	CDR3 DNA	CDR3 protein
TRBV7-8	many	NA	TRBJ2-5	TGTGCCAGCCAGAGGGAGACCCAGTACTTC	CASQRETQYF
TRBV7-2	NA	NA	TRBJ2-2	TGTGCCAGCAGCTTACTATCTTGGGAGCTGTTTTTT	CASSLLSWELFF
TRBV7-2	many	TRBD2	TRBJ2-3	TGTGCCAGCAGCTTTAGCGGGGCTCCGGATACGCAGTATTTT	CASSFSGAPDTQYF
TRBV7-8	many	NA	TRBJ1-3	TGTGCCAGCAGCTTAGCCTACCGGGGTCGTGGAAACACCATATATTTT	CASSLAYRGRGNTIYF
TRBV7-8	many	NA	TRBJ1-5	TGTGCCAGCAGCCCCCGGAACAGCCTAAATCAGCCCCAGCATTTT	CASSPRNSLNQPQHF
TRBV5-6	many	NA	TRBJ2-7	TGTGCCAGCAGCCTGTCCTTGAACCGGGCCTACGAGCAGTACTTC	CASSLSLNRAYEQYF
TRBV6-2/TRBV6-3	many	NA	TRBJ1-1	TGTGCCAGCAGTTACGAAGGGATGAACACTGAAGCTTTCTTT	CASSYEGMNTEAFF
TRBV7-9	many	TRBD2	TRBJ2-1	TGTGCCAGCAGGGGGAGGGTAGGGATCGGCCAGTTCTTC	CASRGRVGIGQFF
TRBV7-8	many	NA	TRBJ2-1	TGTGCCAGCAGCCCGGGGGGCCAATACAATGAGCAGTTCTTC	CASSPGGQYNEQFF
TRBV7-2	NA	NA	TRBJ2-2	TGTGCCAGCAGCCAGTTCAGGGGGGGCACCGGGGAGCTGTTTTTT	CASSQFRGGTGELFF
TRBV28	many	NA	TRBJ2-5	TGTGCCAGCAGAAAACTGGAGACCCAGTACTTC	CASRKLETQYF
TRBV20-1	many	TRBD1	TRBJ2-7	TGCAGTGCCTTCCGGGACAGAATCTACGAGCAGTACTTC	CSAFRDRIYEQYF
TRBV7-8	many	NA	TRBJ2-7	TGTGCCAGCAGCTCAACACTATCCTACGAGCAGTACTTC	CASSSTLSYEQYF
TRBV12-3/TRBV12-4	many	NA	TRBJ2-7	TGTGCCAGCAGTTTGGCGGGACTCGAGCAGTACTTC	CASSLAGLEQYF
TRBV5-4	many	TRBD1	TRBJ1-1	TGTGCCAGCAGCGGGGACAGTACCTGGAACACTGAAGCTTTCTTT	CASSGDSTWNTEAFF
TRBV7-6	many	NA	TRBJ2-7	TGTGCCAGCAGACCGACTAGAGGCGAGCAGTACTTC	CASRPTRGEQYF
TRBV28	many	TRBD2	TRBJ2-1	TGTGCCAGCAGTTTATTAGCGGGGGAGCACAATGAGCAGTTCTTC	CASSLLAGEHNEQFF
TRBV7-2	many	TRBD1	TRBJ2-5	TGTGCCAGCAGCTTAAGACAGGGTGGTTCCTTAGGAGAGACCCAGTACTTC	CASSLRQGGSLGETQYF
TRBV6-6	many	NA	TRBJ1-5	TGTGCTAGCAGTTACGAAGTGCTAGGGGATAACAATCAGCCCCAGCATTTT	CASSYEVLGDNNQPQHF
TRBV7-2	many	NA	TRBJ2-5	TGTGCCAGCAGTCAACGACGGATTCAAGAGACCCAGTACTTC	CASSQRRIQETQYF
TRBV7-2	many	NA	TRBJ2-7	TGTGCCAGCAGCTTAGCGAACACAGGCTACGAGCAGTACTTC	CASSLANTGYEQYF
TRBV20-1	many	NA	TRBJ1-1	TGCAGTGCTAGGGAGTCAGGGAACACTGAAGCTTTCTTT	CSARESGNTEAFF
TRBV6-2/TRBV6-3	many	TRBD1	TRBJ1-2	TGTGCCAGCACCGAGACAGGGTACGGCTACACCTTC	CASTETGYGYTF
TRBV28	many	NA	TRBJ1-1	TGTGCCAGCAGTTTACATGAGACAGGGAACACTGAAGCTTTCTTT	CASSLHETGNTEAFF
TRBV6-8	many	NA	TRBJ1-1	TGTGCCAGCAGTCGGGGGCCGGGCACTGAAGCTTTCTTT	CASSRGPGTEAFF
TRBV5-6	many	TRBD1	TRBJ2-2	TGTGCCAGCAGCTTCCCGACGACAGGGCCCACCGGGGAGCTGTTTTTT	CASSFPTTGPTGELFF
TRBV4-3	many	NA	TRBJ1-1	TGCGCCAGCAGCCAAGGTGTTCCGGGCCTGAACACTGAAGCTTTCTTT	CASSQGVPGLNTEAFF
TRBV20-1	many	NA	TRBJ1-6	TGCAGTGCTAGGGGCATCAATAATTCACCCCTCCACTTT	CSARGINNSPLHF
TRBV27	NA	NA	TRBJ1-4	TGTGCCAGCAGCCCTAGGGGTTTCCGTGGGGCAACTAATGAAAAACTGTTTTTT	CASSPRGFRGATNEKLFF
TRBV29-1	many	NA	TRBJ2-5	TGCAGCGTTGACGGTCAGTGGGGAGGTGAGACCCAGTACTTC	CSVDGQWGGETQYF
TRBV7-6	many	NA	TRBJ2-5	TGTGCCAGCAGCAGCCCCGGGATGGGAGAGACCCAGTACTTC	CASSSPGMGETQYF
TRBV6-2/TRBV6-3	many	NA	TRBJ2-1	TGTGCCAGCAGTTACTCGACCGGTCTTTGGGATGAGCAGTTCTTC	CASSYSTGLWDEQFF
TRBV4-3	many	NA	TRBJ2-7	TGCGCCAGCAGCCAAGGCGGGGCGGACAGCTCCTACGAGCAGTACTTC	CASSQGGADSSYEQYF
TRBV20-1	many	NA	TRBJ1-1	TGCAGTGCTAGTGCGGGGGTGGGGGGTTTCACTGAAGCTTTCTTT	CSASAGVGGFTEAFF
TRBV5-1	many	TRBD2	TRBJ2-3	TGCGCCAGCAGCTTGGTTGCTAGCGGGGGCACAGATACGCAGTATTTT	CASSLVASGGTDTQYF
TRBV7-2	many	NA	TRBJ2-1	TGTGCCAGCAGCTTGGGACACACTAACAATGAGCAGTTCTTC	CASSLGHTNNEQFF
TRBV28	many	NA	TRBJ2-7	TGTGCCAGCAGTATAGGGCGCTCCTACGAGCAGTACTTC	CASSIGRSYEQYF
TRBV7-2	many	NA	TRBJ2-3	TGTGCCAGCAGCTCTGGGGGACCTCGCACAGATACGCAGTATTTT	CASSSGGPRTDTQYF
TRBV12-3/TRBV12-4	many	NA	TRBJ1-2	TGTGCCAGCAGTTTGGGGCCCACCTATGGCTACACCTTC	CASSLGPTYGYTF
TRBV20-1	many	TRBD2	TRBJ2-5	TGCAGTGCTGCTGATAGGGGGAGGAATCGCGGGGGGATTTTC	CSAADRGRNRGGIF
TRBV6-4	many	NA	TRBJ1-2	TGTGCCAGCAGTCAGGGAAACAGTGGCTACACCTTC	CASSQGNSGYTF
TRBV5-1	many	TRBD2	TRBJ2-3	TGCGCCAGCAGCTTGGCCACTAGCGGGGGGCCAGATACGCAGTATTTT	CASSLATSGGPDTQYF
TRBV25-1	many	NA	TRBJ1-1	TGTGCCAGCAGTCCATCCTACGCGACCTACACTGAAGCTTTCTTT	CASSPSYATYTEAFF
TRBV28	many	NA	TRBJ2-7	TGTGCCAGCACCTCGGCCCTGGGGCAGTACTTC	CASTSALGQYF
TRBV27	many	NA	TRBJ1-5	TGTGCCAGCCGAATGGGCGGTAGTAGCAATCAGCCCCAGCATTTT	CASRMGGSSNQPQHF
TRBV6-6	many	NA	TRBJ1-5	TGTGCCAGCAGTTACCCCCCTGCGGGGAGGGTCAATCAGCCCCAGCATTTT	CASSYPPAGRVNQPQHF
TRBV7-2	many	NA	TRBJ1-1	TGTGCCAGCAGCTTACAATCGTTTGGTTCTGAAGCTTTCTTT	CASSLQSFGSEAFF
TRBV6-2/TRBV6-3	many	TRBD1	TRBJ2-1	TGTGCCAGCAGCCTTCGCAACACAGGGGACAATGAGCAGTTCTTC	CASSLRNTGDNEQFF
TRBV4-3	many	TRBD2	TRBJ2-1	TGCGCCAGCAGCCAAGATGGGTTCAGCGGGGGAGCAGCTGAGCAGTTCTTC	CASSQDGFSGGAAEQFF
TRBV4-1	many	NA	TRBJ1-1	TGCGCCAGCAGCCTTCTAGGACGTAACACTGAAGCTTTCTTT	CASSLLGRNTEAFF
TRBV7-9	many	NA	TRBJ1-6	TGTGCCAGCAGCTTAGAAATTTCACCCCTCCACTTT	CASSLEISPLHF
TRBV6-2/TRBV6-3	many	TRBD1	TRBJ1-2	TGTGCCAGCACGACAGGGAGTGGCTACACCTTC	CASTTGSGYTF
TRBV7-9	many	NA	TRBJ2-5	TGTGCCAGCAGCGTCCCCGGGACCCAGTACTTC	CASSVPGTQYF
TRBV7-2	many	NA	TRBJ1-3	TGTGCCAGCAGCTTAGGACGGGGAGGCGGAAACACCATATATTTT	CASSLGRGGGNTIYF
TRBV12-3/TRBV12-4	many	TRBD1	TRBJ2-6	TGTGCCAGCAGTTGGACAGGGTCTGGGGCCAACGTCCTGACTTTC	CASSWTGSGANVLTF